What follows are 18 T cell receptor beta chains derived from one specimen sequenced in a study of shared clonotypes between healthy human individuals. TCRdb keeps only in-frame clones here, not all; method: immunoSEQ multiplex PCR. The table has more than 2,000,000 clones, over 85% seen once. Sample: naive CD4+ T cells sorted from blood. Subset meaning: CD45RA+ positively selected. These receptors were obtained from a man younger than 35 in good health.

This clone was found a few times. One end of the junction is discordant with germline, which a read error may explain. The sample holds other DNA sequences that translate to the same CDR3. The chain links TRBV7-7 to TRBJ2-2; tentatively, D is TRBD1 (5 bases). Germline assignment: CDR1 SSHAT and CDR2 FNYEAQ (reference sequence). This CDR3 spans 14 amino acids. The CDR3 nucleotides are TGTGCTAGCAGCTTAGACAGGAACACCGGGGAGCTGTTTTTT. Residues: CASSLDRNTGELFF. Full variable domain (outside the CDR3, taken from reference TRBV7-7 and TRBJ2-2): GAGVSQSPRYKVTKRGQDVTLRCDPISSHATLYWYQQALGQGPEFLTYFNYEAQPDKSGLPSDRFSAERPEGSISTLTIQRTEQRDSAMYRCASSLDRNTGELFFGEGSRLTVL.

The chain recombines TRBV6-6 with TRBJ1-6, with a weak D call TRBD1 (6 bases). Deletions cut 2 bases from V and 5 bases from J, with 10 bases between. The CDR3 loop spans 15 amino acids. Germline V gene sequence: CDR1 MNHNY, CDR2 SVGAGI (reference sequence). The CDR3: CASSYQGLDNSPLHF. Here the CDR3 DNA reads TGTGCCAGCAGTTACCAGGGGCTTGATAATTCACCCCTCCACTTT.

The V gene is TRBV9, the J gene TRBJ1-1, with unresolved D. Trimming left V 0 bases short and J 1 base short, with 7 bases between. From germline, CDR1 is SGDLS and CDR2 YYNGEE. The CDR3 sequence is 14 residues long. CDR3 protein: CASSVVSANTEAFF. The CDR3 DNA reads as TGTGCCAGCAGCGTAGTGTCAGCGAACACTGAAGCTTTCTTT.

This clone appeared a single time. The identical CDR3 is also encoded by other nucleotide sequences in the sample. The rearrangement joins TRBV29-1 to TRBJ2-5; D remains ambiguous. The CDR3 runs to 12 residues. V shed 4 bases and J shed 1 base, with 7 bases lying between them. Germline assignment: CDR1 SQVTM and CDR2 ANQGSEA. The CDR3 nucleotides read TGCAGCGTTGGCCAGCTCCAAGAGACCCAGTACTTC. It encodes CSVGQLQETQYF.

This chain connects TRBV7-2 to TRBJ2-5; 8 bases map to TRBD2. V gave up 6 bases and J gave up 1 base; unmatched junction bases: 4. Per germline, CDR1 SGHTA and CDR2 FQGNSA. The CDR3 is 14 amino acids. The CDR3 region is CASSIAGLQETQYF. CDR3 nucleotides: TGTGCCAGCAGTATAGCGGGACTCCAAGAGACCCAGTACTTC.

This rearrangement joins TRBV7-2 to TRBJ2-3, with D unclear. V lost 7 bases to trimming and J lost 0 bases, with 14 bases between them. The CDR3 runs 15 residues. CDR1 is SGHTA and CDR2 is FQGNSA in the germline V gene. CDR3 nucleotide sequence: TGTGCCAGCACCTTTTTGGGGTCTAGCACAGATACGCAGTATTTT. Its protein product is CASTFLGSSTDTQYF.

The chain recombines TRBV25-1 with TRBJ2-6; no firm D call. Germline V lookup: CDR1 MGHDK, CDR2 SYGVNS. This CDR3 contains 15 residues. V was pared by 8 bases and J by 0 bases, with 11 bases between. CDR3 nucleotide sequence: TGTGCCAGCGGTGGACGGATCTCTGGGGCCAACGTCCTGACTTTC. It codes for CASGGRISGANVLTF.

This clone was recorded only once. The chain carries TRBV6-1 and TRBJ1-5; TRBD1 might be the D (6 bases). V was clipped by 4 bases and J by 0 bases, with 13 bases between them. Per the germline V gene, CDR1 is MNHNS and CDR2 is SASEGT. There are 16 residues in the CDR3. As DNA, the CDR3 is TGTGCCAGCAGTGTCCGGACAGCTGCTAGCAATCAGCCCCAGCATTTT. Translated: CASSVRTAASNQPQHF.

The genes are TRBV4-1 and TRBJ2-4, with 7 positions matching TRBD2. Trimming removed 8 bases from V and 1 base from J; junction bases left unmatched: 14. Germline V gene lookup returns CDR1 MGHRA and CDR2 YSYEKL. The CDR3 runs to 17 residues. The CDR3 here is CASAPLASGIAKNIQYF. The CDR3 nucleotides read TGCGCCAGCGCCCCCCTCGCGAGCGGGATTGCCAAAAACATTCAGTACTTC.

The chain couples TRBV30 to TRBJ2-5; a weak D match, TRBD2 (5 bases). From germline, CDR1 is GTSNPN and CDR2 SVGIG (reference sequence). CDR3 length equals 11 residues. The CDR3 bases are TGTGCGGAAGGACTGGGGAGGACCCAGTACTTC. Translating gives CAEGLGRTQYF.

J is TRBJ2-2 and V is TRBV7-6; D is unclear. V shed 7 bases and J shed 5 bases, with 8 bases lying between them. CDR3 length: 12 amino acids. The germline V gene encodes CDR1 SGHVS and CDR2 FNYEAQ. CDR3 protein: CASTRLTGELFF. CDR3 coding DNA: TGTGCCAGCACACGTTTAACCGGGGAGCTGTTTTTT.

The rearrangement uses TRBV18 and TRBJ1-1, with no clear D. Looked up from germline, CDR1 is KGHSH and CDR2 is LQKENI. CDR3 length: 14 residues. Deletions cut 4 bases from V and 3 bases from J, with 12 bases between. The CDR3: CASSQLERDTEAFF. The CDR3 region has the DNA TGTGCCAGCTCACAACTAGAGCGAGACACTGAAGCTTTCTTT.

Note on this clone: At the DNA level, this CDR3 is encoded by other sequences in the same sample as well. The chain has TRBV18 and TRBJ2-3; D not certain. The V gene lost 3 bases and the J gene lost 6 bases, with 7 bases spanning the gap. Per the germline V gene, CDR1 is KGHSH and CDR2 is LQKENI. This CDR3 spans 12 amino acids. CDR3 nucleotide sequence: TGTGCCAGCTCACCTAGTCGCGATACGCAGTATTTT. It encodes CASSPSRDTQYF.

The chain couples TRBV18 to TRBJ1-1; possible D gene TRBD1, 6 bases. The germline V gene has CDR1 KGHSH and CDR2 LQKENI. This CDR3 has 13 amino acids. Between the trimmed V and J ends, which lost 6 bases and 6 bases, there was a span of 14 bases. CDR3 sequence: CASSSKGEAEAFF. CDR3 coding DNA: TGTGCCAGCTCCTCCAAGGGGGAGGCTGAAGCTTTCTTT. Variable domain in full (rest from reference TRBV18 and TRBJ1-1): NAGVMQNPRHLVRRRGQEARLRCSPMKGHSHVYWYRQLPEEGLKFMVYLQKENIIDESGMPKERFSAEFPKEGPSILRIQQVVRGDSAAYFCASSSKGEAEAFFGQGTRLTVV.

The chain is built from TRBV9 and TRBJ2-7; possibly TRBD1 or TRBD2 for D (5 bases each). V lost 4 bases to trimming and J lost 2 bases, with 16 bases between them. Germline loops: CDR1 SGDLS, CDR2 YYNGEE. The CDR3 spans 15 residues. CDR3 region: CASSPRGTATYEQYF. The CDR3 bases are TGTGCCAGCAGCCCCAGAGGGACCGCGACCTACGAGCAGTACTTC.

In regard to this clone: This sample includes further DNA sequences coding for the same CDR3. CDR3 in DNA: TGTGCCAGCAGCGCTGACAGGGGAACCTACAATGAGCAGTTCTTC. It specifies CASSADRGTYNEQFF. The chain joins TRBV2 to TRBJ2-1, with TRBD1 identical over 8 bases. The CDR3 totals 15 residues. V trimming: 6 bases; J trimming: 2 bases; junction bases outside the gene matches: 6. Germline V gene data show CDR1 as SNHLY and CDR2 as FYNNEI.

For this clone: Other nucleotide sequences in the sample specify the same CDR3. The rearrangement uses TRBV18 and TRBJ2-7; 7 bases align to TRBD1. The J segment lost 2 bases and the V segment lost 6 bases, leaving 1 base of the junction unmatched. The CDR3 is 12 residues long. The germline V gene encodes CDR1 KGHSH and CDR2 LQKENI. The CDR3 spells CASSTGTYEQYF. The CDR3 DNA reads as TGTGCCAGCTCGACAGGGACCTACGAGCAGTACTTC.

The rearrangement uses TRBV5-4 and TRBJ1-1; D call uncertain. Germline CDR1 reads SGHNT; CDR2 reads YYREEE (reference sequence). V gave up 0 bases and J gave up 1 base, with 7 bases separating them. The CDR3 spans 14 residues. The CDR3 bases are TGTGCCAGCAGCTTGGGGCAGCCGAACACTGAAGCTTTCTTT. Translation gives CASSLGQPNTEAFF.